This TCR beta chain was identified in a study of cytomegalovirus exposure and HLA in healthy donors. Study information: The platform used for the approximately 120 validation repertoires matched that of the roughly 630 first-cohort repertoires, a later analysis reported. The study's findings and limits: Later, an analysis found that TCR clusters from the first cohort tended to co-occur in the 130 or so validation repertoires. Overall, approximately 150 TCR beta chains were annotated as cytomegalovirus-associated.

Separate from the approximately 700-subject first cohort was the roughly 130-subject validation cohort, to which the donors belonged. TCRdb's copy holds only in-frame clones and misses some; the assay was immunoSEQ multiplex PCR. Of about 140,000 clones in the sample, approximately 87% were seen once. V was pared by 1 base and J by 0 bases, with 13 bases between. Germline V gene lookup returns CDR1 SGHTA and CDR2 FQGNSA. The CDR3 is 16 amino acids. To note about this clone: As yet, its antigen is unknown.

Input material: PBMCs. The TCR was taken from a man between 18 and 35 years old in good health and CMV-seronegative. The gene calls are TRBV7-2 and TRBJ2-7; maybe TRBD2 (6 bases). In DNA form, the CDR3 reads TGTGCCAGCAGCTTAGATGGGGGGTCCGCCTCCTACGAGCAGTACTTC. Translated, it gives CASSLDGGSASYEQYF.